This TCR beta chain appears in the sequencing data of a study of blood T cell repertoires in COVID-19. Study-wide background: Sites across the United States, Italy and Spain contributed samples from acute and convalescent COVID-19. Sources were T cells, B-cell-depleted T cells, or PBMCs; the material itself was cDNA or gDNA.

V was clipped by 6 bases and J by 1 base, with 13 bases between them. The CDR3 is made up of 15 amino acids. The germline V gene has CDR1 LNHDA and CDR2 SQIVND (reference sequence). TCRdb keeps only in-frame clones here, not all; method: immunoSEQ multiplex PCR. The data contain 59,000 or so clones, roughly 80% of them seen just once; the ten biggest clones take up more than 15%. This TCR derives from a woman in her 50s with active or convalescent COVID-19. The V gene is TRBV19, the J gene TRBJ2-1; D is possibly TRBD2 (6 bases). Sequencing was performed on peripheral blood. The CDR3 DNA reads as TGTGCCAGTAGAATCGGCGGGACGTCCTACAATGAGCAGTTCTTC. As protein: CASRIGGTSYNEQFF.